These T cell receptor beta chains were read from a single sample in a study of T cell repertoires in cytomegalovirus infection. These receptors lack a known antigen. MiXCR was run by TCRdb on the reads, yielding one entry per CDR3 protein. The sample consists of roughly 200,000 distinct CDR3 sequences, approximately 40% of them appearing once. The specimen comprised CD8+ T cells from cultured PBMCs, sampled from culture after CMV antigen stimulation. Receptors originate from a human donor in good health (CMV status not recorded). Some clones in this sample may be carry-over from other donors' samples. Each CDR3 is given without its conserved first and last residue. The D gene is left open where the match is weak.

TRBV6-5	TRBJ2-3	13	-	ASSYSGDSLDTQY
TRBV2	TRBJ2-7	12	TRBD1	ATGGWDRADEQY
TRBV7-4	TRBJ2-3	13	TRBD1	ASSRTGKGTDTQY
TRBV6-6	TRBJ1-5	13	-	ASSYYEEGNQPQH
TRBV20-1	TRBJ1-2	9	TRBD1	SAQKGAGYT
TRBV11-2	TRBJ2-7	12	-	ASSSNPGSYEQY
TRBV28	TRBJ1-6	12	-	ASSSQGYNSPLH
TRBV6-2/TRBV6-3	TRBJ2-1	13	TRBD2	ASSPRRSGNNEQF
TRBV28	TRBJ2-7	13	TRBD2	ASTIAATGGDEQY
TRBV7-2	TRBJ2-1	16	-	ASSLPLLKVSNADEQF
TRBV19	TRBJ1-1	12	TRBD1	ASSTGQGYTEAF
TRBV7-8	TRBJ2-2	15	TRBD2	ASSPLRLAGDTGELF
TRBV20-1	TRBJ2-3	14	-	SASRGTTGITDTQY
TRBV7-3	TRBJ2-3	12	-	ASSSEGIVDTQY
TRBV10-3	TRBJ2-3	13	TRBD2	AISVSGGSTDTQY
TRBV7-8	TRBJ2-1	13	-	ASSSRTEGYNEQF
TRBV27	TRBJ1-4	13	TRBD1	ASSSSMDRDEKLF
TRBV5-6	TRBJ1-2	13	TRBD1	ASSQTRTGLSGYT
TRBV6-5	TRBJ1-3	13	-	ASSSNGGSGNTIY
TRBV28	TRBJ1-1	12	-	ASSLPLRYTEAF
TRBV28	TRBJ2-6	16	-	ASTPYRGRSSGANVLT
TRBV7-4	TRBJ2-3	15	TRBD1	ASSLGFRDRGTDTQY
TRBV7-7	TRBJ2-3	12	-	ASSPYVDSDTQY
TRBV6-5	TRBJ2-4	18	TRBD2	ASSDWTSGVIRLAKNIQY
TRBV7-2	TRBJ1-1	10	-	ASSFGGPEAF